The entry below gives a single T cell receptor (beta chain) sequence along with its context. Its antigen is not known. No culture step preceded sequencing of the ex vivo isolated memory T cells. The data are from a study of CD4 T cell repertoires in COVID-19. Study overall: After around ten days of IL-2 expansion, CFSE-low cells were relabeled and restimulated with other coronavirus spikes.

Germline V CDR1 and CDR2: LNHDA, SQIVND (reference sequence). V lost 8 bases to trimming and J lost 0 bases, with 23 bases between them. The CDR3 consists of 18 residues. Measured with immunoSEQ multiplex PCR; TCRdb has only the in-frame clones, and not every one. The sample has tens of thousands of clones, roughly 84% seen once; the top ten hold approximately 0.6%. Broader study findings: In SARS-CoV and/or HKU1 spike cultures, between roughly 6 and 26% of SARS-CoV-2 clonotypes reappeared. Suggested intraclonal diversification: top SARS-CoV-2-reactive clonotypes appeared in two or three memory subsets.

This clonotype was obtained from a human donor who had COVID-19. Source: central memory CD4+ T cells from blood, taken before the COVID-19 pandemic. The rearrangement uses TRBV19 and TRBJ2-1, with D perhaps matching TRBD1 (5 bases). The CDR3 here is CASAGKGLVVSSYNEQFF. CDR3 in DNA: TGTGCCAGTGCAGGGAAAGGGTTGGTTGTAAGCTCCTACAATGAGCAGTTCTTC.